Listed below are T cell receptor beta chains from one sample, sequenced in a study of identical twins. Each CDR3 protein is one row after TCRdb ran MiXCR on the 5' RACE reads. The sample contains 1.5 million to 2 million distinct CDR3 sequences, around 33% of which appear only once. Sequencing input: cord blood. All receptors come from a newborn girl in good health. The CDR3 runs from the conserved cysteine through the conserved F or W. Each record gives: D gene, J gene, clone size, V gene, CDR3 DNA, CDR3 protein. The D gene is left open where the match is weak. Clone sizes are given selectively: once, few, many, or a class where the clone is expanded.

NA,TRBJ1-5,NA,TRBV6-2/TRBV6-3,TGTGCCAGCAGTTACCAGGATCAGCCCCAGCATTTT,CASSYQDQPQHF
TRBD2,TRBJ2-7,few,TRBV6-2/TRBV6-3,TGTGCCAGCAGTTACCTAGCGGGGAGGACCTACGAGCAGTACTTC,CASSYLAGRTYEQYF
TRBD2,TRBJ2-5,NA,TRBV5-1,TGCGCCAGCAGCTTAGGGGCTAGCGGGAGTATGGAGACCCAGTACTTC,CASSLGASGSMETQYF
NA,TRBJ1-5,few,TRBV29-1,TGCAGCGTTGAGCTCGGAACAACCGGGCCCCAGCATTTT,CSVELGTTGPQHF
TRBD1,TRBJ2-3,few,TRBV28,TGTGCCAGCAGTTTAGGACCGGGACAGGGGACAGATACGCAGTATTTT,CASSLGPGQGTDTQYF
TRBD2,TRBJ2-5,NA,TRBV12-3/TRBV12-4,TGTGCCAGCAGTTCAAAGGGGACTAGCGGGAATTACAATGAGCAGTACTTC,CASSSKGTSGNYNEQYF
NA,TRBJ2-7,NA,TRBV5-1,TGCGCCAGCAGCTTTTGGACGGGGGCTGGGAATAATGAGCAGTACTTC,CASSFWTGAGNNEQYF
NA,TRBJ2-1,NA,TRBV10-3,TGTGCCATCAGTGAGTCGAGCAGCTCCTACGATGAGCAGTTCTTC,CAISESSSSYDEQFF
TRBD2,TRBJ2-7,few,TRBV6-6,TGTGCCACCAAGCGGGGCCGCTCCTACAATGAGCAGTACTTC,CATKRGRSYNEQYF
TRBD2,TRBJ2-1,few,TRBV3-1,TGTGCCAGCAGGCTAGCGGCCTCCTACAATGAGCAGTTCTTC,CASRLAASYNEQFF
TRBD2,TRBJ2-7,NA,TRBV20-1,TGCAGTGCTACATCGGGGGGGATGTCGACCTACGAGCAGTACTTC,CSATSGGMSTYEQYF
TRBD1,TRBJ2-7,NA,TRBV28,TGTGCCGGTACAGGGGGTCCAATCTACGAGCAGGACTTC,CAGTGGPIYEQDF
NA,TRBJ1-1,once,TRBV19,TGTGCCAGTAGGAATTTGGGAGAAGCTTTCTTT,CASRNLGEAFF
NA,TRBJ2-7,many,TRBV7-9,TGTGCCAGCAGCTTAGGGTACAGCTTCTACGAGCAGTACTTC,CASSLGYSFYEQYF
NA,TRBJ2-4,NA,TRBV4-2,TGTGCCAGCAGCCAAATCCCGGCTGGGGGGCGAGTTAAAAACATTCAGTACTTC,CASSQIPAGGRVKNIQYF
TRBD2,TRBJ2-3,NA,TRBV4-2,TGTGCCAGCAGCCAAAAGTGGACTAGCGGCACAGATACGCAGTATTTT,CASSQKWTSGTDTQYF
NA,TRBJ2-7,NA,TRBV6-2/TRBV6-3,TGTGCCAGCAGGGCATTAGGCACCTACGAGCAGTACTTC,CASRALGTYEQYF
NA,TRBJ1-1,NA,TRBV7-9,TGTGCCAGCAGCTTAAAGAGGACTCAAGCTTTCTTT,CASSLKRTQAFF
TRBD1,TRBJ2-5,many,TRBV20-1,TGCAGTGCTAGGAGGGACAGGCAAGAGACCCAGTACTTC,CSARRDRQETQYF
NA,TRBJ2-7,NA,TRBV20-1,TGCAGTGCCACTCCAATCGACAGCTCCTACGAGCAGTACTTC,CSATPIDSSYEQYF